This is a list of T cell receptor beta chains from one sample in a study of blood T cell repertoires in COVID-19. Using immunoSEQ multiplex PCR, the repertoire was profiled, and TCRdb retains in-frame clones only, with some absent. The sample has around 100,000 clones; over 75% are singletons. The specimen sequenced was peripheral blood. Every receptor here comes from a woman in her 70s who had recovered from COVID-19. Each CDR3 is given without its conserved first and last residue. Clone size is not always given. Where it is, it says once, few, many or a class for expanded clones.

CDR3 length,clone size,V gene,CDR3 protein
11,NA,TRBV9,ASSPTEFYGYT
15,NA,TRBV24-1,ATSEEGGYSGANVLT
13,NA,TRBV25-1,ASSESGAGEETQY
13,NA,TRBV7-8,ASSTRTGVGETQY
11,NA,TRBV2,ASSESVAETQY
14,few,TRBV18,ASSPAGAKNTGELF
10,NA,TRBV28,ASWRAGYEQY
12,NA,TRBV18,ASSPRTGDYEQY
13,NA,TRBV6-2/TRBV6-3,ASSWGRADTGELF
12,NA,TRBV6-5,ASNWTPIGDTQY
13,NA,TRBV7-2,ASSLLRGAGSEAF
13,NA,TRBV6-5,ASSRTYDTGQGQY
14,few,TRBV6-1,ASSEYSDSLSYEQY
11,once,TRBV18,ASSQADPYDQY
11,NA,TRBV3-1/TRBV3-2,ASRQGALDEQF
13,few,TRBV30,AWRGGTGNTGELF
11,NA,TRBV18,ASSTRGGYGYT
12,NA,TRBV7-9,ASSEGATSYEQY
16,once,TRBV7-8,ASSLRASLAGGYNEQF
13,NA,TRBV28,ASSTWTGVVYGYT
13,NA,TRBV7-2,ASSFRQGANEKLF
14,NA,TRBV27,ASSLSPGTGKYGYT
11,NA,TRBV7-6,ASSLSRTDTQY
14,NA,TRBV23-1,ASSPPSGGASYEQY
13,NA,TRBV27,ASSLNRGRNQPQH
14,NA,TRBV11-2,ASSSTGVTRDMFAF
13,NA,TRBV4-3,ASSQGAGGGYEQY
13,NA,TRBV9,ASSVVGELGNTIY
12,NA,TRBV5-1,ASSLGGGMETQY
14,once,TRBV4-2,ASSQAADRVSYEQY
10,NA,TRBV24-1,ATSDIEGEQF